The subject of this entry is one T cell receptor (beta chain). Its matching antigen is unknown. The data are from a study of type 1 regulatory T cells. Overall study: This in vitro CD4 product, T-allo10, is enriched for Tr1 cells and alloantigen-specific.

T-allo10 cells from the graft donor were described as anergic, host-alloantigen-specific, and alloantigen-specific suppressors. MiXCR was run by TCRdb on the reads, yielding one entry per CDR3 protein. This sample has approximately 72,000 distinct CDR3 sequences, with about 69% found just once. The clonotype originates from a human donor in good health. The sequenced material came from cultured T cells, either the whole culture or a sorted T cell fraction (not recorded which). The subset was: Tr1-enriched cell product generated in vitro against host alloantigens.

CDR3 amino acids: CASRKGQGVDEQFF. The CDR3 DNA reads as TGTGCCAGCAGGAAGGGACAGGGGGTTGATGAGCAGTTCTTC. The chain uses TRBV6-4 and TRBJ2-1; 11 bases line up with TRBD1. The J segment lost 8 bases and the V segment lost 6 bases, leaving 6 bases of the junction unmatched. The CDR3 covers 14 residues. The V gene's germline CDR1 is MRHNA and CDR2 SNTAGT.